The 30 T cell receptor beta chains listed next were all sequenced from one sample in a study of T-cell reconstitution after alpha-beta-depleted transplantation in children. TCRbeta library construction was performed incorporating unique molecular identifiers. MiXCR, applied by TCRdb to the PCR reads, yields one record per CDR3 protein. The repertoire holds some 70,000 distinct CDR3 sequences, with just under 7.5% as singletons. The sample in question was PBMCs from the stem cell graft donor, obtained from the stem cell graft. Receptor source: a human donor who donated a stem cell graft to a child with acute lymphoblastic leukemia.

This clonotype was seen many times. This rearrangement joins TRBV11-2 to TRBJ1-2; 7 bases are a match to TRBD1. From germline, CDR1 is SGHAT and CDR2 FQNNGV. CDR3 length: 14 amino acids. V gave up 1 base and J gave up 3 bases; unmatched junction bases: 2. In DNA form, the CDR3 reads TGTGCCAGCAGCTTAGGGGACAGATACTATGGCTACACCTTC. Its protein is CASSLGDRYYGYTF.

In its sample, this clonotype was seen many times. The V gene is TRBV4-2, the J gene TRBJ1-6; no definite D call. The germline CDR1 and CDR2 sequences are LGHNA and YNFKEQ. The CDR3 runs to 15 residues. V gave up 1 base and J gave up 6 bases, with 10 bases separating them. The CDR3 DNA sequence: TGTGCCAGCAGCCAAGTGGTCCAGACTAATTCACCCCTCCACTTT. Translation gives CASSQVVQTNSPLHF.

Details on this clonotype: This may be a read error, as it is one base from a much larger clone. This chain links TRBV20-1 with TRBJ2-5, with TRBD1 identical over 11 bases. V shed 0 bases, J shed 5 bases, and the junction held 5 bases outside the gene matches. The CDR3 has 15 amino acids. Germline CDR1 DFQATT, CDR2 SNEGSKA (reference sequence). The CDR3, as DNA: TGCAGTGCTAGAGATAGGACAGGGGGCCGGGAGACCCAGTACTTC. It is translated as CSARDRTGGRETQYF.

This clonotype was seen ten or more times. The gene calls are TRBV28 and TRBJ2-7; D is possibly TRBD2 (6 bases). This CDR3 contains 11 residues. Trimming stripped 6 bases from V and 6 bases from J, with 9 bases between. CDR1 and CDR2 (germline): MDHEN, SYDVKM. The CDR3 DNA reads as TGTGCCAGCAGCTCCGGGAGCGAGCAGTACTTC. It translates to CASSSGSEQYF. The entire variable domain, with the rest obtained from reference TRBV28 and TRBJ2-7, is as follows: DVKVTQSSRYLVKRTGEKVFLECVQDMDHENMFWYRQDPGLGLRLIYFSYDVKMKEKGDIPEGYSVSREKKERFSLILESASTNQTSMYLCASSSGSEQYFGPGTRLTVT.

This clonotype appeared a few times. This chain connects TRBV19 to TRBJ2-1; TRBD1 aligns across 9 bases. J lost 7 bases, V lost 5 bases, and 6 bases had no gene match. Germline V lookup: CDR1 LNHDA, CDR2 SQIVND (reference sequence). The CDR3 consists of 14 residues. The CDR3 protein is CASSGGTGRNEQFF. The CDR3 bases are TGTGCCAGTAGTGGCGGGACAGGGAGGAATGAGCAGTTCTTC.

The table lists this clonotype with many counts. The gene calls are TRBV7-9 and TRBJ2-2; 8 positions match TRBD2. Trimming removed 4 bases from V and 6 bases from J; junction bases left unmatched: 13. This CDR3 has 17 residues. CDR1 SEHNR and CDR2 FQNEAQ come from the germline V gene (reference sequence). CDR3 loop: CASSSTSGLAYAGELFF. The CDR3 DNA reads TGTGCCAGCAGCTCAACTTCTGGACTAGCATATGCCGGGGAGCTGTTTTTT.

This clonotype was observed a handful of times. CDR3 sequence: CASSSPQGLGYEQYF. The CDR3 bases are TGTGCCAGCAGCTCCCCTCAGGGTTTGGGGTACGAGCAGTACTTC. This rearrangement joins TRBV7-6 to TRBJ2-7; possible D gene TRBD1, 5 bases. Germline assignment: CDR1 SGHVS and CDR2 FNYEAQ. The CDR3 length is 15 residues. Trimming took 4 bases from V and 4 from J, leaving 17 bases between them.

This clonotype was picked up a small number of times. The chain links TRBV3-1 to TRBJ2-1; D not resolved. The germline V and J ends were trimmed by 4 bases and 8 bases, with 15 bases remaining between them. The CDR3 has 14 residues. Germline assignment: CDR1 LGHDT and CDR2 YNNKEL (reference sequence). The CDR3 reads CASSLQRRRDEQFF. The CDR3 DNA sequence: TGTGCCAGCAGCCTCCAGAGACGTAGGGATGAGCAGTTCTTC.

This clonotype appeared many times. The chain uses TRBV11-2 and TRBJ1-6; D remains ambiguous. Germline-derived CDR1 and CDR2 are SGHAT and FQNNGV. This CDR3 is 15 amino acids long. V was pared by 5 bases and J by 5 bases, with 13 bases between. In DNA form, the CDR3 reads TGTGCCAGCAGCCCGTCTTCCTACGATAATTCACCCCTCCACTTT. Translation: CASSPSSYDNSPLHF. The full variable domain, in which reference TRBV11-2 and TRBJ1-6 provide the parts outside the CDR3, is EAGVAQSPRYKIIEKRQSVAFWCNPISGHATLYWYQQILGQGPKLLIQFQNNGVVDDSQLPKDRFSAERLKGVDSTLKIQPAKLEDSAVYLCASSPSSYDNSPLHFGNGTRLTVT.

This clonotype appeared many times. The chain is built from TRBV7-2 and TRBJ2-7; D is unresolved. With 4 bases removed from V and 2 bases from J, the gap between germline ends came to 6 bases. The CDR3 loop spans 12 amino acids. The germline gives CDR1 SGHTA, CDR2 FQGNSA. The chain's CDR3 is CASSSQPYEQYF. CDR3 DNA: TGTGCCAGCAGCTCGCAGCCCTACGAGCAGTACTTC. Drawing the rest from reference TRBV7-2 and TRBJ2-7, the complete variable domain is GAGVSQSPSNKVTEKGKDVELRCDPISGHTALYWYRQSLGQGLEFLIYFQGNSAPDKSGLPSDRFSAERTGGSVSTLTIQRTQQEDSAVYLCASSSQPYEQYFGPGTRLTVT.

The CDR3 DNA follows: TGTGCTAGTGACGACGCCGCAGGACAGGCCGCGAACACCGGGGAGCTGTTTTTT. Translation: CASDDAAGQAANTGELFF. V gene TRBV12-5 combines with J gene TRBJ2-2; 7 bases are shared with TRBD1. The CDR3 extends over 18 amino acids. Germline loops: CDR1 LGHNT, CDR2 FRNRAP. V dropped 7 bases and J dropped 0; count of bases not matched to a gene: 14.

This clonotype showed up many times. The chain recombines TRBV12-3 or TRBV12-4 with TRBJ1-1, with unresolved D. The CDR3 covers 15 residues. Trimming cost V 4 bases and J 1 base, with 13 bases left between them. The CDR3 DNA is TGTGCCAGCAGTTCGGGTGCGGTTAGGAACACTGAAGCTTTCTTT. Translated: CASSSGAVRNTEAFF.

This clonotype was counted ten times or more. The chain recombines TRBV5-1 with TRBJ2-3; D is unclear. With 4 bases removed from V and 10 bases from J, the gap between germline ends came to 10 bases. The CDR3 consists of 11 residues. Germline loops: CDR1 SGHRS, CDR2 YFSETQ. CDR3 nucleotide sequence: TGCGCCAGCAGCACGTTGAGCGCGCAGTATTTT. Protein product: CASSTLSAQYF.

This clonotype has just a few counts. V usage is TRBV2 and J usage is TRBJ2-2, with 7 bases lining up with TRBD2. CDR1 SNHLY and CDR2 FYNNEI come from the germline V gene. The CDR3 has 14 amino acids. Losses at the gene ends were 8 bases for V and 0 bases for J; bases not matched to a gene: 3. The CDR3 sequence: CASAGLPNTGELFF. CDR3 in DNA: TGTGCCAGCGCGGGACTACCGAACACCGGGGAGCTGTTTTTT.

This clonotype was seen many times. The chain recombines TRBV12-3 or TRBV12-4 with TRBJ2-3; 12 bases align to TRBD2. The CDR3 extends over 16 amino acids. V shed 2 bases, J shed 4 bases, and the junction held 4 bases outside the gene matches. CDR3 in DNA: TGTGCCAGCAGTTTACTAGCGGGAGGGGGGCCAGATACGCAGTATTTT. Protein product: CASSLLAGGGPDTQYF.

In its sample, this clonotype was seen a few times. This chain uses TRBV6-4 with TRBJ2-3; possibly TRBD2 for D (6 bases). This CDR3 region has 14 residues. CDR1 is MRHNA, CDR2 SNTAGT, per germline. Deletions cut 0 bases from V and 4 bases from J, with 8 bases between. The chain's CDR3 is CASSDSGGADTQYF. The CDR3 DNA reads TGTGCCAGCAGTGACTCCGGAGGGGCAGATACGCAGTATTTT.

This clonotype was seen repeatedly, ten times or more. The CDR3 loop is CASSSVGSTNEKLFF. For the CDR3, the DNA is TGCGCCAGCAGCTCCGTGGGATCGACTAATGAAAAACTGTTTTTT. This chain links TRBV5-1 with TRBJ1-4; D is unclear. Germline V gene sequence: CDR1 SGHRS, CDR2 YFSETQ. The CDR3 contains 15 residues. Deletions cut 3 bases from V and 2 bases from J, with 11 bases between.

This clonotype has ten or more counts. The rearrangement joins TRBV4-3 to TRBJ1-5, with D uncertain. Germline CDR1 and CDR2: LGHNA and YSLEER. Trimming took 0 bases from V and 7 from J, leaving 4 bases between them. The CDR3 extends over 12 amino acids. Here the CDR3 DNA reads TGCGCCAGCAGCCAAGATGGCCAGCCCCAGCATTTT. Translating gives CASSQDGQPQHF.

This clonotype was seen at least ten times. V is TRBV14 and J is TRBJ1-4; no reliable D call. There are 14 residues in the CDR3. Germline CDR1 is SGHDN and CDR2 is FVKESK. Trimming removed 1 base from V and 7 bases from J, with 10 bases in between. The CDR3 region has the DNA TGTGCCAGCAGCCAAGTCCCGGGTAGTGAAAAACTGTTTTTT. Protein product: CASSQVPGSEKLFF.

This clonotype was seen only a few times. The chain is built from TRBV4-1 and TRBJ1-5; no reliable D call. The CDR3 has 13 amino acids. From germline, CDR1 is MGHRA and CDR2 YSYEKL. Trimming stripped 1 base from V and 4 bases from J, with 5 bases between. Written as DNA, the CDR3 is TGCGCCAGCAGCCAAGCTTCGAATCAGCCCCAGCATTTT. It is translated as CASSQASNQPQHF.

This clonotype has a count of ten or more. J is TRBJ1-2 and V is TRBV29-1; D uncertain. The CDR3 sequence is 13 residues long. CDR1 is SQVTM and CDR2 is ANQGSEA in the germline V gene. The V end was cut by 1 base, the J end by 4 bases, with 10 bases between. The CDR3 sequence is CSVEGRGVYGYTF. For the CDR3, the DNA is TGCAGCGTTGAAGGTAGAGGCGTCTATGGCTACACCTTC.

This clonotype was recorded many times. The rearrangement uses TRBV5-6 and TRBJ1-4; weak D call: TRBD1 (6 bases). Per germline, CDR1 SGHDT and CDR2 YYEEEE. The ends were cut back, 0 bases at V and 8 bases at J, with 11 bases in the middle. The CDR3 consists of 14 residues. The CDR3 loop is CASSLAQGKEKLFF. DNA of the CDR3: TGTGCCAGCAGCTTGGCCCAGGGGAAAGAAAAACTGTTTTTT.

This clonotype was counted between two and nine times. The chain couples TRBV24-1 to TRBJ2-2; the D is unclear. This CDR3 spans 14 amino acids. Trimming removed 1 base from V and 6 bases from J, with 8 bases in between. CDR1 is KGHDR, CDR2 SFDVKD, per germline. CDR3 DNA sequence: TGTGCCACCAGTGATTTTGCAGAGTCCGGGGAGCTGTTTTTT. It codes for CATSDFAESGELFF.

Many counts were recorded for this clonotype. The CDR3 loop reads CASSSRLAGTNEQFF. The CDR3 bases are TGTGCCAGCAGTTCACGACTAGCGGGCACCAATGAGCAGTTCTTC. The chain employs TRBV12-3 or TRBV12-4 and TRBJ2-1; 10 bases agree with TRBD2. Unmatched junction bases numbered 6, after V lost 4 bases and J lost 6 bases. The CDR3 extends over 15 amino acids.

The CDR3 region is CASSAGGAGETQYF. CDR3 bases: TGTGCCAGCAGTGCCGGGGGGGCGGGAGAGACCCAGTACTTC. The chain joins TRBV6-1 to TRBJ2-5; TRBD2 aligns across 8 bases. The CDR3 is 14 residues long. The germline V gene encodes CDR1 MNHNS and CDR2 SASEGT. With 4 bases clipped from V and 4 bases from J, the junction kept 5 bases outside the gene matches.

This clonotype came up many times. The V gene is TRBV5-1, the J gene TRBJ2-1, with 11 bases identical to TRBD2. In germline, CDR1 is SGHRS, CDR2 YFSETQ. The junction had 13 bases not matched to a gene; V was cut back by 4 bases and J by 4 bases. CDR3 length: 18 amino acids. DNA of the CDR3: TGCGCCAGCAGCCTAATGCTAGCGGGGGGCCTCGGTTACAATGAGCAGTTCTTC. It encodes CASSLMLAGGLGYNEQFF.

The sample holds many counts of this clonotype. The rearrangement links TRBV24-1 to TRBJ2-7; 9 bases agree with TRBD1. The CDR3 loop spans 15 amino acids. Germline V gene lookup returns CDR1 KGHDR and CDR2 SFDVKD. With V trimmed by 4 bases and J by 5 bases, 8 bases remained unmatched. The CDR3 DNA follows: TGTGCCACCAGTGACTGCGACAGGGGGACGAACGAGCAGTACTTC. Amino acid sequence: CATSDCDRGTNEQYF.

This clonotype was seen repeatedly, ten times or more. In DNA, the CDR3 is TGCAGTGCTATTCCGTTCGACAGGGGCTACGAGCAGTACTTC. This encodes CSAIPFDRGYEQYF. The chain is built from TRBV20-1 and TRBJ2-7, with TRBD1 identical over 8 bases. Germline CDR1 reads DFQATT; CDR2 reads SNEGSKA (reference sequence). CDR3 size: 14 residues. After removal of 4 bases from V and 3 bases from J, the junction contained 8 bases not matched to a gene.

The table lists this clonotype with many counts. V and J are TRBV4-3 and TRBJ1-3; 9 bases map to TRBD1. Looked up from germline, CDR1 is LGHNA and CDR2 is YSLEER. The J segment lost 3 bases and the V segment lost 0 bases, leaving 3 bases of the junction unmatched. There are 16 residues in the CDR3. For the CDR3, the DNA is TGCGCCAGCAGCCAAGAAACAGGGGGCAGTGGAAACACCATATATTTT. It codes for CASSQETGGSGNTIYF.

The CDR3 sequence: CASSQWGGPRDEQYF. The DNA for the CDR3 is TGTGCCAGCAGTCAATGGGGGGGGCCTAGGGACGAGCAGTACTTC. This chain uses TRBV6-1 with TRBJ2-7; perhaps TRBD2 as D (7 bases). This CDR3 region has 15 residues. Trimming stripped 5 bases from V and 5 bases from J, with 19 bases between. In germline, CDR1 is MNHNS, CDR2 SASEGT.